The 9 T cell receptor beta chains presented below share a single source sample, sequenced in a study of human thymus T cells. During corrective heart surgery, resections were taken, and the thymus tissue came from them. Some clones are missing from TCRdb's copy, which holds only in-frame ones; the method was immunoSEQ multiplex PCR. The sample consists of approximately 70,000 clones, around 95% of them appearing once. The specimen was thymus tissue. The receptors come from a girl less than two years old with a congenital heart defect but otherwise immunologically healthy.

The sample holds one count of this clone. V and J are TRBV18 and TRBJ1-2; D perhaps matches TRBD1 (5 bases). Between the trimmed V and J ends, which lost 0 bases and 6 bases, there was a span of 11 bases. CDR3 length: 14 residues. Germline V gene sequence: CDR1 KGHSH, CDR2 LQKENI. CDR3 protein: CASSPPKGHDGYTF. The CDR3 DNA reads as TGTGCCAGCTCACCACCCAAGGGGCATGATGGCTACACCTTC.

This sequence joins TRBV2 and TRBJ2-4; 7 bases agree with TRBD1. Germline V gene lookup returns CDR1 SNHLY and CDR2 FYNNEI. The CDR3 spans 14 residues. The V gene end was trimmed by 2 bases and the J gene end by 4 bases; junction bases not matched to a gene: 2. CDR3 bases: TGTGCCAGCAGTGAAAGGGACAGTAAAAACATTCAGTACTTC. Encoded protein: CASSERDSKNIQYF.

This chain links TRBV7-9 with TRBJ2-1; 7 positions match TRBD2. Looked up from germline, CDR1 is SEHNR and CDR2 is FQNEAQ (reference sequence). The V and J ends lost 0 bases and 7 bases, in that order; junction bases with no gene match: 12. CDR3 length: 17 amino acids. Written as DNA, the CDR3 is TGTGCCAGCAGCTTAGCATTCGGGGCGGGAGTCGGGAATGAGCAGTTCTTC. It specifies CASSLAFGAGVGNEQFF.

The J gene is TRBJ1-4, the V gene TRBV18; tentative D call: TRBD1 (6 bases). V was cut by 1 base and J by 0 bases, with 18 bases left in between. CDR1 and CDR2 (germline): KGHSH, LQKENI. CDR3 length: 19 residues. The CDR3 nucleotides read TGTGCCAGCTCACCACGGGACACCGAAAACGTGGCAACTAATGAAAAACTGTTTTTT. Its translation: CASSPRDTENVATNEKLFF.

The rearrangement uses TRBV19 and TRBJ2-3; 8 bases are shared with TRBD1. The trim removed 5 bases at V and 1 base at J, leaving 11 bases unmatched. Germline values: CDR1 LNHDA, CDR2 SQIVND (reference sequence). The CDR3 covers 17 residues. CDR3 residues: CASSRGQGAEGTDTQYF. The CDR3 DNA reads TGTGCCAGTAGTCGGGGCCAGGGGGCGGAGGGCACAGATACGCAGTATTTT.

The CDR3 DNA follows: TGTGCCAGACTAAACAGGCTCCTCGGCGGGAACTACTACGAGCAGTACTTC. This codes for CARLNRLLGGNYYEQYF. The chain carries TRBV9 and TRBJ2-7; D is possibly TRBD2 (6 bases). The CDR3 has 17 residues. Deletions cut 8 bases from V and 3 bases from J, with 27 bases between. The germline CDR1 and CDR2 sequences are SGDLS and YYNGEE.

This clone was seen only a few times. The rearrangement joins TRBV27 to TRBJ2-2; the D gene is possibly TRBD2 (6 bases). The V gene lost 2 bases and the J gene lost 7 bases, with 14 bases spanning the gap. The CDR3 runs 15 residues. Germline CDR1 is MNHEY and CDR2 is SMNVEV (reference sequence). CDR3 sequence reads: CASSLRAGLLGELFF. For the CDR3, the DNA is TGTGCCAGCAGTTTACGGGCGGGATTACTCGGGGAGCTGTTTTTT.

V is TRBV6-5 and J is TRBJ2-1, with TRBD2 matching over 7 bases. Germline values: CDR1 MNHEY, CDR2 SVGAGI. This CDR3 region has 15 residues. V gave up 8 bases and J gave up 3 bases; unmatched junction bases: 10. Here the CDR3 reads CASGQAGNGYNEQFF. The CDR3 region has the DNA TGTGCCAGCGGACAAGCGGGAAACGGCTACAATGAGCAGTTCTTC.

The chain has TRBV2 and TRBJ1-5; TRBD1 might be the D (6 bases). The CDR3 spans 17 residues. Germline loops: CDR1 SNHLY, CDR2 FYNNEI. V was clipped by 7 bases and J by 0 bases, with 19 bases between them. In DNA, the CDR3 is TGTGCCAGCATGTTGGACAGTCCACACCATAGCAATCAGCCCCAGCATTTT. Protein product: CASMLDSPHHSNQPQHF.